Each of the 13 T cell receptor beta chains below was sequenced from the same sample in a study of identical twins. TCRdb analysed the 5' RACE reads with MiXCR anew, one entry per CDR3 protein. Among under 800,000 distinct CDR3 sequences listed, 21% were seen once. The same sample was also studied in work on T cells expressing NK-cell markers.

Sequences were obtained from PBMCs. All receptors derive from a young woman in good health.

This clonotype was counted a few times. The J gene is TRBJ2-3, the V gene TRBV29-1; D unclear. This CDR3 is built from 14 residues. Trimming took 5 bases from V and 0 from J, leaving 12 bases between them. Germline-derived CDR1 and CDR2 are SQVTM and ANQGSEA. The CDR3 nucleotides are TGCAGCGTTTCTACACCAACTAGCACAGATACGCAGTATTTT. It yields the protein CSVSTPTSTDTQYF.

The chain combines TRBV5-1 with TRBJ1-1; possibly TRBD1 for D (6 bases). The CDR3 runs to 16 residues. V was cut by 0 bases and J by 5 bases, with 17 bases left in between. CDR1 is SGHRS and CDR2 is YFSETQ in the germline V gene. This chain's CDR3 is CASSLEVRGAGTEAFF. CDR3 DNA: TGCGCCAGCAGCTTGGAGGTCAGGGGCGCTGGGACTGAAGCTTTCTTT.

This clonotype has ten or more counts. The CDR3 DNA reads as TGCAGTGCTCCCCCAGGGGGCGGTCAGCCCCAGCATTTT. This translates into CSAPPGGGQPQHF. The chain uses TRBV20-1 and TRBJ1-5; 8 nucleotides line up with TRBD1. Germline CDR1 is DFQATT and CDR2 is SNEGSKA (reference sequence). The V and J ends lost 5 bases and 6 bases, in that order; junction bases with no gene match: 6. This CDR3 region has 13 residues.

This clonotype came up a few times. This chain links TRBV9 with TRBJ1-2, with D hard to call. The CDR3 totals 12 residues. CDR1 and CDR2 (germline): SGDLS, YYNGEE. V gave up 8 bases and J gave up 4 bases, with 12 bases separating them. The DNA of the CDR3 is TGTGCCAGTAGGAGCTCATTCTATGGCTACACCTTC. Amino acids: CASRSSFYGYTF.

The rearrangement joins TRBV7-2 to TRBJ2-5; 10 nucleotides line up with TRBD2. The CDR3 contains 16 residues. The J segment lost 5 bases and the V segment lost 5 bases, leaving 11 bases of the junction unmatched. The germline V gene has CDR1 SGHTA and CDR2 FQGNSA. As DNA, the CDR3 is TGTGCCAGCAGCCCTAGGACTAGCGGCCGGAGGGAGACCCAGTACTTC. Its translation: CASSPRTSGRRETQYF.

This clonotype was counted a few times. The chain employs TRBV29-1 and TRBJ2-1, with D perhaps given as TRBD1 or TRBD2 (6 bases each). The germline gives CDR1 SQVTM, CDR2 ANQGSEA. V lost 2 bases and J 7 bases, leaving 15 bases between the germline ends. The CDR3 loop spans 14 amino acids. The CDR3 DNA is TGCAGCGTTGAACTCCCCCCGGGGGCGAATGAGCAGTTCTTC. It translates to CSVELPPGANEQFF.

The chain uses TRBV4-1 and TRBJ1-4, with D perhaps matching TRBD1 (5 bases). V gave up 0 bases and J gave up 10 bases, with 12 bases separating them. Germline V gene sequence: CDR1 MGHRA, CDR2 YSYEKL. The CDR3 runs to 14 residues. The CDR3 bases are TGCGCCAGCAGCCAAGAGATGAGGGGTGGAAAACTGTTTTTT. This encodes CASSQEMRGGKLFF.

This clonotype occurred a few times. This chain links TRBV5-5 with TRBJ1-1; D unclear. The CDR3 has 13 residues. Germline CDR1 reads SGHKS; CDR2 reads YYEKEE (reference sequence). With 4 bases removed from V and 5 bases from J, the gap between germline ends came to 12 bases. The CDR3 coding sequence is TGTGCCAGCAGCCGTAGGGCAGGAACTGAAGCTTTCTTT. Translation gives CASSRRAGTEAFF.

This rearrangement joins TRBV5-4 to TRBJ2-1; 10 nucleotides match TRBD2. The CDR3 is 14 amino acids. Trimming cost V 4 bases and J 7 bases; bases outside gene matches: 5. The germline gives CDR1 SGHNT, CDR2 YYREEE (reference sequence). The CDR3 spells CASSQGLAINEQFF. The CDR3 bases are TGTGCCAGCAGCCAGGGACTAGCGATAAATGAGCAGTTCTTC. The full variable domain, with the rest looked up from reference TRBV5-4 and TRBJ2-1, is ETGVTQSPTHLIKTRGQQVTLRCSSQSGHNTVSWYQQALGQGPQFIFQYYREEENGRGNFPPRFSGLQFPNYSSELNVNALELDDSALYLCASSQGLAINEQFFGPGTRLTVL.

The gene calls are TRBV6-5 and TRBJ2-2, with TRBD2 as a possible D gene (5 bases). The CDR3 is made up of 17 amino acids. V shed 0 bases and J shed 5 bases, with 16 bases lying between them. Germline V CDR1 and CDR2: MNHEY, SVGAGI. DNA of the CDR3: TGTGCCAGCAGTTACTCGAGGGCCGTAGGGAGAACCGGGGAGCTGTTTTTT. Translation gives CASSYSRAVGRTGELFF.

This clonotype was recorded at least ten times. The CDR3 region is CATGGSADTQYF. The CDR3 DNA reads as TGTGCCACCGGCGGTTCGGCAGATACGCAGTATTTT. The chain carries TRBV19 and TRBJ2-3; D call uncertain. Germline lookup yields CDR1 LNHDA and CDR2 SQIVND (reference sequence). V was pared by 10 bases and J by 4 bases, with 12 bases between. The CDR3 runs to 12 residues.

The chain uses TRBV3-1 and TRBJ2-3; 14 nucleotides match TRBD2. Germline V lookup: CDR1 LGHDT, CDR2 YNNKEL (reference sequence). The V and J ends lost 4 bases and 8 bases, in that order; junction bases with no gene match: 8. CDR3 length equals 16 residues. The DNA for the CDR3 is TGTGCCAGCAGCCTGGGGACTAGCGGGGGACCTTTTACGCAGTATTTT. It translates to CASSLGTSGGPFTQYF.

The table lists this clonotype with a few counts. The chain recombines TRBV12-3 or TRBV12-4 with TRBJ2-1; 8 positions match TRBD2. This CDR3 has 16 residues. The J segment lost 0 bases and the V segment lost 7 bases, leaving 8 bases of the junction unmatched. Written as DNA, the CDR3 is TGTGCCAGCAACCTTGAGAGCGGGAGCTCCTACAATGAGCAGTTCTTC. This sequence encodes CASNLESGSSYNEQFF.